Below, one T cell receptor beta chain is given with its context. Its antigen is as yet unknown. TCRdb independently ran MiXCR on the 5' RACE reads; one entry per CDR3 protein. The sample has about 370,000 distinct CDR3 sequences; 11% are singletons. The CDR3 consists of 15 residues. Trimming removed 2 bases at V and 0 bases at J, with 11 bases between. Germline V gene data show CDR1 as MNHEY and CDR2 as SMNVEV (reference sequence). The data originate from a study of T cells after yellow fever vaccination. General observations from the study: CD4 and CD8 compartments shared a small share of clonotypes.

Sequencing was performed on PBMCs, taken on the day of the first yellow fever vaccination. The chain carries TRBV27 and TRBJ2-7; unclear D gene. The source is a man aged 18 to 30 who received the YFV17D yellow fever vaccine. This CDR3 reads CASSLDGDGSYEQYF. DNA of the CDR3: TGTGCCAGCAGTTTAGACGGCGACGGCTCCTACGAGCAGTACTTC.